This passage covers 16 T cell receptor beta chains from one sample sequenced in a study of blood T cell repertoires in COVID-19. Measured with immunoSEQ multiplex PCR; TCRdb has only the in-frame clones, and not every one. The table lists about 87,000 clones, about 85% of them singletons. The sequenced sample was peripheral blood. The source is a woman over 75 with COVID-19, enrolled during active disease.

This rearrangement joins TRBV7-6 to TRBJ2-5, with 8 positions matching TRBD1. Germline CDR1 is SGHVS and CDR2 is FNYEAQ. This CDR3 is built from 18 residues. With 1 base clipped from V and 0 bases from J, the junction kept 10 bases outside the gene matches. The CDR3 coding sequence is TGTGCCAGCAGCTTAGTGCGACCGGGACAGGCATACCAAGAGACCCAGTACTTC. Translation: CASSLVRPGQAYQETQYF.

V and J are TRBV11-2 and TRBJ2-7; the D gene is possibly TRBD1 (6 bases). Germline loops: CDR1 SGHAT, CDR2 FQNNGV. The CDR3 is 13 amino acids. Trimming took off 5 bases at V and 3 bases at J, with 11 bases between the two ends. The CDR3 is CASSPGQYYEQYF. The DNA for the CDR3 is TGTGCCAGCAGCCCCGGACAGTACTACGAGCAGTACTTC.

The rearrangement uses TRBV4-3 and TRBJ2-3; D is ambiguous. The germline V and J ends were trimmed by 0 bases and 4 bases, with 14 bases remaining between them. Germline CDR1 LGHNA, CDR2 YSLEER. This CDR3 comprises 16 residues. CDR3 protein: CASSQDFAVRSDTQYF. For the CDR3, the DNA is TGCGCCAGCAGCCAAGATTTCGCGGTTCGCTCAGATACGCAGTATTTT.

V usage is TRBV28 and J usage is TRBJ1-5; D ambiguous. CDR1 and CDR2 from the germline V gene are MDHEN and SYDVKM. V lost 3 bases, J lost 2 bases, and 8 bases lay in between. CDR3 length equals 14 residues. CDR3 protein: CASSLRIGNQPQHF. CDR3 nucleotide sequence: TGTGCCAGCAGTTTGAGAATAGGCAATCAGCCCCAGCATTTT.

The genes are TRBV7-9 and TRBJ1-2, with TRBD1 matching over 7 bases. The CDR3 consists of 14 residues. The V gene's germline CDR1 is SEHNR and CDR2 FQNEAQ (reference sequence). Germline trimming cut 1 base from V and 6 bases from J; bases unmatched to any gene: 5. The CDR3 DNA reads TGTGCCAGCAGCTTAGAGCTCGACAGGGATGGCTACACCTTC. Translation: CASSLELDRDGYTF.

The chain links TRBV5-1 to TRBJ1-1, with a possible D match to TRBD1 (5 bases). There are 13 residues in the CDR3. Looked up from germline, CDR1 is SGHRS and CDR2 is YFSETQ. The germline V and J ends were trimmed by 0 bases and 5 bases, with 8 bases remaining between them. This CDR3 reads CASSLARVTEAFF. For the CDR3, the DNA is TGCGCCAGCAGCTTGGCCAGGGTGACTGAAGCTTTCTTT.

The table lists this clone with a few counts. V and J are TRBV7-3 and TRBJ1-4, with 9 bases lining up with TRBD1. CDR1 and CDR2 (germline): SGHTA, FQGTGA. Trimming removed 5 bases from V and 8 bases from J; junction bases left unmatched: 3. There are 13 residues in the CDR3. The CDR3 nucleotides read TGTGCCAGCAGCCCAGGACAGGGGGAAAAACTGTTTTTT. Amino acid sequence: CASSPGQGEKLFF.

The V gene is TRBV7-9, the J gene TRBJ2-7, with D possibly matching TRBD2 (5 bases). This CDR3 has 16 residues. In germline, CDR1 is SEHNR, CDR2 FQNEAQ (reference sequence). Trimming left V 5 bases short and J 3 bases short, with 20 bases between. CDR3 residues: CASSPGGNVGYYEQYF. The CDR3, as DNA: TGTGCCAGCAGCCCCGGAGGAAACGTCGGGTACTACGAGCAGTACTTC.

The V gene is TRBV9, the J gene TRBJ2-7; 13 bases match TRBD2. Trimming at V came to 4 bases and at J to 3 bases, leaving 4 bases not matched to a gene. Germline loops: CDR1 SGDLS, CDR2 YYNGEE. This CDR3 comprises 15 residues. The CDR3 sequence: CASSPRLAGGYEQYF. CDR3 sequence (DNA): TGTGCCAGCAGCCCCCGACTAGCGGGGGGCTACGAGCAGTACTTC. The variable domain in full, with the rest retrieved from reference TRBV9 and TRBJ2-7, is DSGVTQTPKHLITATGQRVTLRCSPRSGDLSVYWYQQSLDQGLQFLIQYYNGEERAKGNILERFSAQQFPDLHSELNLSSLELGDSALYFCASSPRLAGGYEQYFGPGTRLTVT.

The chain has TRBV9 and TRBJ1-4; D unclear. Between the trimmed V and J ends, which lost 5 bases and 6 bases, there was a span of 11 bases. The CDR3 is made up of 13 amino acids. In germline, CDR1 is SGDLS, CDR2 YYNGEE. The CDR3: CASRRGVDEKLFF. CDR3 DNA sequence: TGTGCCAGCAGGCGGGGAGTGGATGAAAAACTGTTTTTT.

The count of this clone is one. The chain couples TRBV6-6 to TRBJ1-1; D is unclear. Trimming left V 6 bases short and J 5 bases short, with 16 bases between. The CDR3 extends over 14 amino acids. Germline loops: CDR1 MNHNY, CDR2 SVGAGI (reference sequence). CDR3 sequence reads: CASSLTLGETEAFF. The CDR3 coding sequence is TGTGCCAGCAGCCTCACTTTGGGCGAAACTGAAGCTTTCTTT.

The rearrangement links TRBV4-1 to TRBJ2-5, with D possibly matching TRBD1 (5 bases). Germline CDR1 and CDR2: MGHRA and YSYEKL. Trimming pared 0 bases from V and 1 base from J, leaving 12 bases between. The CDR3 contains 16 residues. CDR3 in amino acids: CASSQDWGQPQETQYF. The CDR3, as DNA: TGCGCCAGCAGCCAAGATTGGGGCCAGCCCCAAGAGACCCAGTACTTC.

This clone was seen more than once but under ten times. The chain links TRBV7-3 to TRBJ1-1; D remains ambiguous. The CDR3 totals 15 residues. The ends were cut back, 2 bases at V and 0 bases at J, with 10 bases in the middle. CDR1 and CDR2 (germline): SGHTA, FQGTGA. The CDR3 DNA sequence: TGTGCCAGCAGCTTAGGGCCTTGGATGAACACTGAAGCTTTCTTT. The encoded protein is CASSLGPWMNTEAFF.

The CDR3 DNA sequence: TGTGCCACCAGCAGAGGATGGGACAGGGATGGCTACACCTTC. It translates to CATSRGWDRDGYTF. The chain is built from TRBV15 and TRBJ1-2, with 9 bases lining up with TRBD1. The V and J ends lost 1 base and 6 bases, in that order; junction bases with no gene match: 3. CDR1 and CDR2 (germline): LNHNV, YYDKDF (reference sequence). This CDR3 region has 14 residues.

This sequence joins TRBV5-6 and TRBJ2-1; 10 nucleotides line up with TRBD1. CDR3 length equals 16 residues. Germline V gene sequence: CDR1 SGHDT, CDR2 YYEEEE. J lost 7 bases, V lost 3 bases, and 10 bases had no gene match. For the CDR3, the DNA is TGTGCCAGCAGCTATATTCGGGACAGGGGAGGGAATGAGCAGTTCTTC. It specifies CASSYIRDRGGNEQFF.

The chain is built from TRBV7-2 and TRBJ2-7; 9 nucleotides match TRBD1. The CDR3 has 17 amino acids. Trimming cost V 1 base and J 0 bases; bases outside gene matches: 7. Looked up from germline, CDR1 is SGHTA and CDR2 is FQGNSA. DNA for the CDR3: TGTGCCAGCAGCTTAGGGAGGTGGACAGGGGCCTCCTACGAGCAGTACTTC. Protein product: CASSLGRWTGASYEQYF. Drawing the rest from reference TRBV7-2 and TRBJ2-7, the complete variable domain is GAGVSQSPSNKVTEKGKDVELRCDPISGHTALYWYRQSLGQGLEFLIYFQGNSAPDKSGLPSDRFSAERTGGSVSTLTIQRTQQEDSAVYLCASSLGRWTGASYEQYFGPGTRLTVT.